The 13 T cell receptor beta chains below were found in one sample sequenced in a study of TIL therapy for anti-PD-1-resistant metastatic lung cancer. Sequencing used immunoSEQ v3. Assay used: immunoSEQ multiplex PCR; TCRdb lists only in-frame clones, some missing. The table records around 26,000 clones, roughly 69% of them present only once. Documented time point: pre-treatment sample, taken before nivolumab and TIL therapy. Pleural nodules or supraclavicular lymph nodes made up most of the excised metastases sampled. The specimen comprised tumor tissue, sampled at baseline. Every receptor here comes from a woman aged 25-85 years with non-small cell lung cancer.

The genes are TRBV11-2 and TRBJ2-2; D remains unclear. The CDR3 consists of 11 residues. CDR1 SGHAT and CDR2 FQNNGV come from the germline V gene. The germline V and J ends were trimmed by 8 bases and 4 bases, with 5 bases remaining between them. The CDR3 DNA sequence: TGTGCCAGCGCACGCACCGGGGAGCTGTTTTTT. It encodes CASARTGELFF.

The chain combines TRBV19 with TRBJ2-1; TRBD2 agrees at 7 bases. Per the germline V gene, CDR1 is LNHDA and CDR2 is SQIVND (reference sequence). CDR3 length: 15 amino acids. J was trimmed by 2 bases and V by 5 bases; bases with no gene match: 6. CDR3 sequence: CASSSRAGPYNEQFF. CDR3 nucleotides: TGTGCCAGTAGTTCCCGAGCGGGGCCCTACAATGAGCAGTTCTTC.

This rearrangement joins TRBV27 to TRBJ1-2; 11 bases fit TRBD1. Germline V gene sequence: CDR1 MNHEY, CDR2 SMNVEV (reference sequence). V shed 3 bases, J shed 5 bases, and the junction held 8 bases outside the gene matches. The CDR3 is 16 residues long. The CDR3 sequence is CASSFYGQGARYGYTF. The DNA for the CDR3 is TGTGCCAGCAGTTTCTACGGACAGGGGGCAAGATATGGCTACACCTTC.

V usage is TRBV5-1 and J usage is TRBJ1-2; 7 bases line up with TRBD1. Germline values: CDR1 SGHRS, CDR2 YFSETQ. CDR3 length: 14 residues. Trimming at V came to 4 bases and at J to 0 bases, leaving 3 bases not matched to a gene. CDR3 loop: CASSPGTANYGYTF. DNA for the CDR3: TGCGCCAGCAGCCCTGGGACAGCTAACTATGGCTACACCTTC. Full variable domain (remainder filled in from reference TRBV5-1 and TRBJ1-2): KAGVTQTPRYLIKTRGQQVTLSCSPISGHRSVSWYQQTPGQGLQFLFEYFSETQRNKGNFPGRFSGRQFSNSRSEMNVSTLELGDSALYLCASSPGTANYGYTFGSGTRLTVV.

The chain is built from TRBV6-5 and TRBJ2-5; 8 nucleotides align to TRBD2. Germline CDR1 reads MNHEY; CDR2 reads SVGAGI. The CDR3 consists of 16 residues. J gave up 5 bases and V 0 bases, and 8 bases lay outside the gene matches. The chain's CDR3 is CASSYSVAGGTETQYF. The CDR3 nucleotides read TGTGCCAGCAGTTACTCTGTGGCGGGAGGCACGGAGACCCAGTACTTC.

V is TRBV23-1 and J is TRBJ2-2, with no clear D. TRBV23-1 belongs to the ORF category, with a function that is uncertain. V lost 4 bases and J 2 bases, leaving 17 bases between the germline ends. This CDR3 is 17 amino acids long. The CDR3 region has the DNA TGCGCCAGCAGTCTAAATCCCGACCTAAACAACACCGGGGAGCTGTTTTTT. Amino acids: CASSLNPDLNNTGELFF.

This chain connects TRBV7-9 to TRBJ1-1; the D is unclear. The V end was cut by 5 bases, the J end by 5 bases, with 9 bases between. Germline CDR1 SEHNR, CDR2 FQNEAQ (reference sequence). The CDR3 is made up of 12 amino acids. The CDR3 reads CASSLIETEAFF. The CDR3, as DNA: TGTGCCAGCAGCCTGATAGAGACTGAAGCTTTCTTT. Based on the CDR3 plus reference TRBV7-9 and TRBJ1-1, the full variable domain is DTGVSQNPRHKITKRGQNVTFRCDPISEHNRLYWYRQTLGQGPEFLTYFQNEAQLEKSRLLSDRFSAERPKGSFSTLEIQRTEQGDSAMYLCASSLIETEAFFGQGTRLTVV.

The genes are TRBV29-1 and TRBJ2-6; no clear D. From germline, CDR1 is SQVTM and CDR2 ANQGSEA. This CDR3 is 13 amino acids long. V was shortened by 7 bases and J by 2 bases, with 9 bases between the two germline ends. The CDR3 DNA follows: TGCAGCGCCAGGCAACCTGGGGCCAACGTCCTGACTTTC. It codes for CSARQPGANVLTF.

This chain connects TRBV14 to TRBJ2-5; D may correspond to TRBD1 or TRBD2 (5 bases each). Deletions cut 1 base from V and 7 bases from J, with 13 bases between. CDR1 SGHDN and CDR2 FVKESK come from the germline V gene. This CDR3 is 14 amino acids long. CDR3 residues: CASSQAGTFATQYF. The CDR3 DNA sequence: TGTGCCAGCAGCCAAGCAGGGACCTTCGCGACCCAGTACTTC.

This clone turned up a few times. J is TRBJ2-7 and V is TRBV5-1, with 8 bases lining up with TRBD2. Germline values: CDR1 SGHRS, CDR2 YFSETQ. V dropped 2 bases and J dropped 4; count of bases not matched to a gene: 8. The CDR3 contains 15 residues. The CDR3 here is CASSFLAGLEYEQYF. Here the CDR3 DNA reads TGCGCCAGCAGCTTCTTAGCGGGATTAGAGTACGAGCAGTACTTC.

The rearrangement joins TRBV6-5 to TRBJ2-1, with D tentatively TRBD2 (6 bases). V lost 0 bases and J 3 bases, leaving 12 bases between the germline ends. This CDR3 comprises 16 residues. Germline loops: CDR1 MNHEY, CDR2 SVGAGI. CDR3 protein: CASSYSGGAVYNEQFF. The CDR3 bases are TGTGCCAGCAGTTACTCGGGGGGAGCGGTCTACAATGAGCAGTTCTTC.

This clone was picked up a small number of times. This rearrangement joins TRBV11-1 to TRBJ2-1; tentative D call: TRBD2 (5 bases). There are 16 residues in the CDR3. The V end was cut by 3 bases, the J end by 4 bases, with 16 bases between. Germline V CDR1 and CDR2: SGHAT, FQDESV (reference sequence). CDR3 residues: CASSFPRIPGYNEQFF. The DNA for the CDR3 is TGTGCCAGCAGCTTTCCTCGTATCCCGGGGTACAATGAGCAGTTCTTC.

The chain couples TRBV7-6 to TRBJ2-2, with TRBD2 matching over 11 bases. The length of the CDR3 is 17 residues. CDR1 and CDR2 (germline): SGHVS, FNYEAQ. The J segment lost 2 bases and the V segment lost 6 bases, leaving 8 bases of the junction unmatched. CDR3 nucleotide sequence: TGTGCCAGCAGTATGACTAGCGGGAAGGATAACACCGGGGAGCTGTTTTTT. It is translated as CASSMTSGKDNTGELFF.